A single sample is the source of the 9 T cell receptor beta chains below, sequenced in a study of blood T cell repertoires in COVID-19. Using immunoSEQ multiplex PCR, the repertoire was profiled, and TCRdb retains in-frame clones only, with some absent. The sample holds hundreds of thousands of clones, around 87% seen once. The specimen sequenced was peripheral blood. Source of these receptors: a human donor in a cohort sampled during active COVID-19.

The J gene is TRBJ1-6, the V gene TRBV25-1; D perhaps matches TRBD1 (5 bases). The CDR3 runs 15 residues. Trimming took 1 base from V and 7 from J, leaving 11 bases between them. Germline V gives CDR1 MGHDK, CDR2 SYGVNS. The CDR3: CASSEWAGSNSPLHF. CDR3 nucleotide sequence: TGTGCCAGCAGTGAATGGGCAGGGTCGAATTCACCCCTCCACTTT.

This clone turned up a few times. This chain connects TRBV7-2 to TRBJ2-4, with 8 bases that match TRBD1. CDR1 and CDR2 (germline): SGHTA, FQGNSA. The V gene end was trimmed by 3 bases and the J gene end by 1 base; junction bases not matched to a gene: 5. There are 16 residues in the CDR3. CDR3 sequence reads: CASSLDRVGAKNIQYF. The CDR3, as DNA: TGTGCCAGCAGCTTGGACAGGGTGGGGGCCAAAAACATTCAGTACTTC.

This chain links TRBV2 with TRBJ1-2, with 8 bases lining up with TRBD1. The CDR3 is 14 amino acids. Trimming took 3 bases from V and 8 from J; bases not matched to a gene: 8. CDR1 SNHLY and CDR2 FYNNEI come from the germline V gene. CDR3 sequence reads: CASSEDREVRGYTF. CDR3 sequence (DNA): TGTGCCAGCAGTGAGGACAGGGAGGTTAGGGGCTACACCTTC.

This clone came up once. The rearrangement uses TRBV4-1 and TRBJ2-1, with 7 bases that match TRBD2. The germline CDR1 and CDR2 sequences are MGHRA and YSYEKL. This CDR3 contains 16 residues. With V trimmed by 0 bases and J by 4 bases, 6 bases remained unmatched. The CDR3 nucleotides are TGCGCCAGCAGCCAAGATCGGCTAGCGGAATACAATGAGCAGTTCTTC. It translates to CASSQDRLAEYNEQFF.

The CDR3 DNA reads TGTGCCAGCACCGGGGGGGCCCTCAGGGCCTACGAGCAGTACTTC. It translates to CASTGGALRAYEQYF. V usage is TRBV28 and J usage is TRBJ2-7; the match to TRBD2 covers 8 bases. The CDR3 runs 15 residues. Germline loops: CDR1 MDHEN, CDR2 SYDVKM. V was clipped by 7 bases and J by 2 bases; unmatched bases: 10.

The chain links TRBV6-5 to TRBJ2-7; D might be TRBD1 (5 bases). V lost 2 bases to trimming and J lost 3 bases, with 17 bases between them. Germline values: CDR1 MNHEY, CDR2 SVGAGI. There are 16 residues in the CDR3. CDR3 bases: TGTGCCAGCAGTTACCTCCAGGGTCCACCCCTCTACGAGCAGTACTTC. It is translated as CASSYLQGPPLYEQYF.

This clone was counted a few times. The chain carries TRBV5-6 and TRBJ1-1; 8 bases align to TRBD1. Germline V lookup: CDR1 SGHDT, CDR2 YYEEEE. V lost 0 bases and J lost 0; bases outside the gene matches: 4. The CDR3 extends over 16 amino acids. CDR3 coding DNA: TGTGCCAGCAGCTTGGCCATGACAGGGGTGAACACTGAAGCTTTCTTT. It codes for CASSLAMTGVNTEAFF.

V gene TRBV3-1 (or the pseudogene TRBV3-2) combines with J gene TRBJ2-1; 7 bases fit TRBD2. Germline CDR1 reads LGHDT; CDR2 reads YNNKEL (reference sequence). The CDR3 is made up of 16 amino acids. V lost 3 bases to trimming and J lost 4 bases; unmatched junction nucleotides: 9. DNA for the CDR3: TGTGCCAGCAGCCACATAAGCGGGAAAGCGTACAATGAGCAGTTCTTC. It translates to CASSHISGKAYNEQFF.

The V and J genes are TRBV18 and TRBJ1-2; possibly TRBD1 for D (5 bases). CDR1 is KGHSH, CDR2 LQKENI, per germline. Trimming removed 3 bases at V and 2 bases at J, with 10 bases between. The CDR3 is 14 amino acids. This CDR3 is CASSPRGGNYGYTF. The CDR3 nucleotides read TGTGCCAGCTCACCGCGGGGGGGGAACTATGGCTACACCTTC. The whole variable domain, remainder taken from reference TRBV18 and TRBJ1-2, is NAGVMQNPRHLVRRRGQEARLRCSPMKGHSHVYWYRQLPEEGLKFMVYLQKENIIDESGMPKERFSAEFPKEGPSILRIQQVVRGDSAAYFCASSPRGGNYGYTFGSGTRLTVV.